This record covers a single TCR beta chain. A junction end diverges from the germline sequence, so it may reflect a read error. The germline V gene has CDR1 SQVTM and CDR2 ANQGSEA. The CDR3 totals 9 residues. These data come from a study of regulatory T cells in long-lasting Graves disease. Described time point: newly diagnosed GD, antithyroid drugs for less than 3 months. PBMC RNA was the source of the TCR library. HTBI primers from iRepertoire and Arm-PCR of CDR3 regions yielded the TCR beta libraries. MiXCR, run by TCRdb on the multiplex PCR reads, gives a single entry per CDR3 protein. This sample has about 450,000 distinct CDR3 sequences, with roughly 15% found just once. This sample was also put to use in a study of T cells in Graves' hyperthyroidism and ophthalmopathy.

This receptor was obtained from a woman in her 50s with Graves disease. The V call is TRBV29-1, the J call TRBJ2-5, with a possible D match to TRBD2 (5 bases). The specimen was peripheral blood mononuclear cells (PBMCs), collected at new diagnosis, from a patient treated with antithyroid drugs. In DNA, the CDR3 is TGCAGCGTCGGGGAGACCCAGCACTTC. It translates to CSVGETQHF.